This passage covers 2 T cell receptor beta chains from one sample sequenced in a study of shared clonotypes between healthy human individuals. Naivety among CD8 cells was defined by CD45RO negativity and positive CCR7 selection, thereby excluding terminally differentiated effector memory CD45RA+ cells. Clones were sequenced by immunoSEQ multiplex PCR, and TCRdb holds only the in-frame ones, with some missing. The table shows about 2.1 million clones, with approximately 94% occurring only once. Sequenced input: naive CD8+ T cells from PBMCs. Source of these receptors: a man aged 18 to 35 in good health. Some clones in this sample may be carry-over from other donors' samples.

This clone showed up just once. This rearrangement joins TRBV27 to TRBJ2-3; D possibly corresponds to TRBD2 (6 bases). Germline CDR1 and CDR2: MNHEY and SMNVEV (reference sequence). V lost 8 bases and J lost 1, with 16 bases in between. The CDR3 loop spans 15 amino acids. CDR3 bases: TGTGCCAGCTCGGAGGGAGTTTGGGGCACAGATACGCAGTATTTT. This sequence encodes CASSEGVWGTDTQYF.

The chain uses TRBV6-6 and TRBJ1-1; TRBD1 matches 7 bases. The CDR3 totals 12 residues. Germline V gives CDR1 MNHNY, CDR2 SVGAGI (reference sequence). J was trimmed by 11 bases and V by 4 bases; bases with no gene match: 7. Written as DNA, the CDR3 is TGTGCCAGCAGTTGGGAGGGGGCGGTGGCTTTCTTT. Its translation is CASSWEGAVAFF.